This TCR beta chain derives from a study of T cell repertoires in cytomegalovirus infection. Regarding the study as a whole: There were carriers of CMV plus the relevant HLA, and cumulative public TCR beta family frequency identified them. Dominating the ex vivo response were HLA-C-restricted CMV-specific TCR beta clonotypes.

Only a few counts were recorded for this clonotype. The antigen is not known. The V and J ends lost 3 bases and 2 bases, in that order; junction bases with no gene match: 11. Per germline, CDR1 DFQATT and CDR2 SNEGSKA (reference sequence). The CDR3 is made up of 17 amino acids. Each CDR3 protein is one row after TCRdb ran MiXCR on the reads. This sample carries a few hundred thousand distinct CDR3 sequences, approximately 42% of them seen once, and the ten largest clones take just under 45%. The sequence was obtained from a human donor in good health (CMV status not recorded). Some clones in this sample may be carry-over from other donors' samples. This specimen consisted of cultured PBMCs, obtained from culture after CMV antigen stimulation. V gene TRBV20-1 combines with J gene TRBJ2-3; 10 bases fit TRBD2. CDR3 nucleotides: TGCAGTGCTAGTCTGAGCGGGGGGGCCTTTGCCACAGATACGCAGTATTTT. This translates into CSASLSGGAFATDTQYF.